One and the same sample provided the 26 T cell receptor beta chains below, sequenced in a study of Ad26.COV2.S vaccination and SARS-CoV-2 variants. Sequencing used immunoSEQ multiplex PCR; TCRdb keeps in-frame clones, though not all of them. The sample includes some 450,000 clones, around 90% of them seen just once. Treatment specified: roughly 19 received Ad26.COV2.S at low or high dose, single or two shots; about 5 received placebo; per-sample allocation not given. Collection of samples fell on day 63 after the first vaccine or placebo injection. The starting material was peripheral blood, obtained in a trial of Ad26.COV2.S vaccine versus placebo. The receptors originated from a person aged 18-60 years who received the Ad26.COV2.S COVID-19 vaccine or a placebo.

The gene calls are TRBV16 and TRBJ1-5; weak D call: TRBD1 (5 bases). Trimming removed 4 bases from V and 4 bases from J, with 20 bases in between. Germline V gives CDR1 KGHSY, CDR2 FQNENV. The CDR3 is made up of 17 amino acids. CDR3 nucleotide sequence: TGTGCCAGCAGCCGTATGTCTGGTGACAGTCTGAATCAGCCCCAGCATTTT. Its protein product is CASSRMSGDSLNQPQHF.

The CDR3 DNA follows: TGTGCCAGCAGCTGGGGAGCCAGTCAGCCCCAGCATTTT. Translating it yields CASSWGASQPQHF. The chain has TRBV7-9 and TRBJ1-5, with D uncertain. The CDR3 is made up of 13 amino acids. Trimming pared 4 bases from V and 6 bases from J, leaving 10 bases between. Germline V gene data show CDR1 as SEHNR and CDR2 as FQNEAQ (reference sequence).

This rearrangement joins TRBV28 to TRBJ2-5; the match to TRBD2 covers 9 bases. Germline V gene lookup returns CDR1 MDHEN and CDR2 SYDVKM. The CDR3 consists of 14 residues. V trimming: 6 bases; J trimming: 5 bases; junction bases outside the gene matches: 7. The CDR3 DNA reads TGTGCCAGCAGCCTTAGCGGGAGAAGGGAGACCCAGTACTTC. The encoded protein is CASSLSGRRETQYF.

CDR3 in amino acids: CASSKLSQPQHF. CDR3 coding DNA: TGTGCCAGCAGCAAATTGAGTCAGCCCCAGCATTTT. The genes are TRBV21-1 and TRBJ1-5. TRBV21-1 is given as a pseudogene. This CDR3 is built from 12 residues.

The chain couples TRBV10-3 to TRBJ1-6; no clear D. The V end was cut by 4 bases, the J end by 7 bases, with 11 bases between. This CDR3 is built from 14 residues. Looked up from germline, CDR1 is ENHRY and CDR2 is SYGVKD. This CDR3 reads CAISVTSRNSPLHF. The CDR3 nucleotides read TGTGCCATCAGTGTCACTAGTAGAAATTCACCCCTCCACTTT.

The rearrangement uses TRBV7-6 and TRBJ2-5; D is unclear. CDR1 and CDR2 (germline): SGHVS, FNYEAQ. Trimming removed 1 base at V and 5 bases at J, with 14 bases between. The CDR3 is 15 residues long. Here the CDR3 reads CASSLGAWGWETQYF. DNA for the CDR3: TGTGCCAGCAGCTTAGGTGCCTGGGGTTGGGAGACCCAGTACTTC.

This clone was seen once. The chain carries TRBV13 and TRBJ2-2, with unresolved D. Germline V gene lookup returns CDR1 PRHDT and CDR2 FYEKMQ (reference sequence). This CDR3 has 15 residues. Trimming pared 1 base from V and 1 base from J, leaving 7 bases between. The CDR3 spells CASSLVGLNTGELFF. CDR3 bases: TGTGCCAGCAGCTTAGTGGGCTTGAACACCGGGGAGCTGTTTTTT.

The chain links TRBV6-4 to TRBJ2-7; 7 bases are a match to TRBD2. The CDR3 is made up of 15 amino acids. The germline gives CDR1 MRHNA, CDR2 SNTAGT. V gave up 5 bases and J gave up 0 bases; unmatched junction bases: 7. CDR3 in DNA: TGTGCCAGCAGTCCAACTAGCGCAAGCTCCTACGAGCAGTACTTC. Protein product: CASSPTSASSYEQYF.

The V and J genes are TRBV6-5 and TRBJ1-1; unclear D gene. CDR3 length: 14 residues. Germline CDR1 reads MNHEY; CDR2 reads SVGAGI. Trimming took 0 bases from V and 3 from J, leaving 8 bases between them. CDR3 loop: CASSYSEGYTEAFF. CDR3 in DNA: TGTGCCAGCAGTTACTCGGAAGGTTACACTGAAGCTTTCTTT.

This chain uses TRBV5-4 with TRBJ2-1; TRBD2 is a possible D gene (6 bases). The ends were cut back, 0 bases at V and 6 bases at J, with 22 bases in the middle. Germline CDR1 and CDR2: SGHNT and YYREEE (reference sequence). CDR3 size: 18 residues. This CDR3 is CASSLGGTVGSDGNEQFF. The CDR3 bases are TGTGCCAGCAGCTTGGGGGGAACAGTCGGGAGTGATGGCAATGAGCAGTTCTTC.

The J gene is TRBJ2-1, the V gene TRBV9; 10 nucleotides align to TRBD2. The CDR3 is 20 residues long. The V segment lost 4 bases and the J segment 9 bases; nucleotides outside the gene matches: 25. CDR1 and CDR2 (germline): SGDLS, YYNGEE. The CDR3 is CASSPEGREVGLATVSEQFF. As DNA, the CDR3 is TGTGCCAGCAGCCCCGAGGGCAGGGAAGTGGGACTAGCGACGGTTAGTGAGCAGTTCTTC.

The chain has TRBV25-1 and TRBJ2-1; D not certain. Trimming shortened V by 5 bases and J by 6 bases, and 8 bases separated the two germline ends. Germline V gives CDR1 MGHDK, CDR2 SYGVNS. The CDR3 extends over 12 amino acids. CDR3 sequence: CASSYHGNEQFF. The CDR3 DNA is TGTGCCAGCAGTTACCACGGCAATGAGCAGTTCTTC.

The chain is built from TRBV28 and TRBJ2-7; 8 positions agree with TRBD1. The CDR3 length is 15 residues. The germline V gene has CDR1 MDHEN and CDR2 SYDVKM. V dropped 4 bases and J dropped 3; count of bases not matched to a gene: 8. The CDR3 here is CASSYPRQGSYEQYF. CDR3 DNA sequence: TGTGCCAGCAGTTACCCCCGACAGGGGAGCTACGAGCAGTACTTC. Looking up the rest from reference TRBV28 and TRBJ2-7 gives the full variable domain: DVKVTQSSRYLVKRTGEKVFLECVQDMDHENMFWYRQDPGLGLRLIYFSYDVKMKEKGDIPEGYSVSREKKERFSLILESASTNQTSMYLCASSYPRQGSYEQYFGPGTRLTVT.

The rearrangement links TRBV19 to TRBJ1-2; D remains ambiguous. The germline V gene has CDR1 LNHDA and CDR2 SQIVND (reference sequence). Trimming left V 6 bases short and J 0 bases short, with 11 bases between. The CDR3 spans 14 residues. In DNA form, the CDR3 reads TGTGCCAGTAGAAGAAGTGGGACTAACTATGGCTACACCTTC. It specifies CASRRSGTNYGYTF.

J is TRBJ2-1 and V is TRBV27, with unresolved D. This CDR3 has 14 amino acids. Germline-derived CDR1 and CDR2 are MNHEY and SMNVEV (reference sequence). V was clipped by 2 bases and J by 1 base, with 6 bases between them. The CDR3, as DNA: TGTGCCAGCAGTTTAAACCCTTCCTACAATGAGCAGTTCTTC. The encoded protein is CASSLNPSYNEQFF.

This sequence joins TRBV6-5 and TRBJ2-7; D perhaps matches TRBD1 (6 bases). This CDR3 has 14 residues. Germline V gives CDR1 MNHEY, CDR2 SVGAGI. The V end was cut by 6 bases, the J end by 6 bases, with 18 bases between. The CDR3 protein is CASSITGTSGEQYF. In nucleotides, the CDR3 is TGTGCCAGCAGCATTACCGGGACATCGGGCGAGCAGTACTTC.

This clone appeared a single time. The chain uses TRBV15 and TRBJ1-2, with 7 bases aligning to TRBD1. Trimming at V came to 5 bases and at J to 1 base, leaving 4 bases not matched to a gene. This CDR3 is built from 14 residues. CDR1 and CDR2 from the germline V gene are LNHNV and YYDKDF (reference sequence). The CDR3 region is CATSPRDSNYGYTF. The CDR3, as DNA: TGTGCCACCAGCCCCCGGGACAGTAACTATGGCTACACCTTC.

The chain employs TRBV6-5 and TRBJ2-7, with D possibly being TRBD1 (5 bases). V shed 2 bases and J shed 5 bases, with 19 bases lying between them. The CDR3 covers 16 residues. Germline lookup yields CDR1 MNHEY and CDR2 SVGAGI. Written as DNA, the CDR3 is TGTGCCAGCAGTTACGCCAGGGATTCTCCAAACGACGAGCAGTACTTC. Its translation is CASSYARDSPNDEQYF.

This chain links TRBV5-1 with TRBJ1-6; possible D gene TRBD1, 5 bases. Trimming pared 2 bases from V and 11 bases from J, leaving 17 bases between. The CDR3 consists of 15 residues. Germline loops: CDR1 SGHRS, CDR2 YFSETQ. DNA of the CDR3: TGCGCCAGCAGCTTTCTCGGGACCCAAGGGACACCCCTCCACTTT. Translation: CASSFLGTQGTPLHF.

This clone has a single count. CDR3 sequence (DNA): TGCAGCGTTGAAGACCTCGGCCGCACAGATACGCAGTATTTT. Translation gives CSVEDLGRTDTQYF. The chain joins TRBV29-1 to TRBJ2-3, with D unclear. The V gene's germline CDR1 is SQVTM and CDR2 ANQGSEA. The CDR3 consists of 14 residues. V dropped 0 bases and J dropped 1 base, with 8 bases sitting between them.

The V gene is TRBV5-6, the J gene TRBJ2-1, with TRBD2 matching 10 bases. Per the germline V gene, CDR1 is SGHDT and CDR2 is YYEEEE. The J segment lost 14 bases and the V segment lost 4 bases, leaving 9 bases of the junction unmatched. The CDR3 spans 13 residues. The CDR3 sequence: CASSPTSGEVKFF. Here the CDR3 DNA reads TGTGCCAGCAGCCCTACTAGCGGGGAAGTGAAGTTCTTC.

This clone showed up just once. The genes are TRBV7-2 and TRBJ2-3; D ambiguous. The CDR3 consists of 12 residues. In germline, CDR1 is SGHTA, CDR2 FQGNSA. The V and J ends lost 5 bases and 6 bases respectively, with 9 bases between them. The CDR3 is CASSPFWDTQYF. The CDR3 nucleotides read TGTGCCAGCAGCCCCTTCTGGGATACGCAGTATTTT.

This clone was counted a few times. The chain recombines TRBV6-4 with TRBJ2-1; D remains unclear. V was shortened by 0 bases and J by 10 bases, with 10 bases between the two germline ends. Germline assignment: CDR1 MRHNA and CDR2 SNTAGT. This CDR3 spans 13 amino acids. CDR3: CASSDSDSGEQFF. The CDR3 DNA reads TGTGCCAGCAGTGACTCAGATTCCGGAGAGCAGTTCTTC.

The chain joins TRBV4-3 to TRBJ2-3; a possible D gene is TRBD1 (6 bases). The CDR3 contains 15 residues. Trimming took off 1 base at V and 3 bases at J, with 11 bases between the two ends. CDR1 LGHNA and CDR2 YSLEER come from the germline V gene. The CDR3 region is CASSQAATGTDTQYF. In DNA, the CDR3 is TGCGCCAGCAGCCAAGCGGCCACAGGGACAGATACGCAGTATTTT.

The V gene is TRBV6-2 or TRBV6-3, the J gene TRBJ1-5; D ambiguous. The ends were cut back, 2 bases at V and 5 bases at J, with 10 bases in the middle. The CDR3 covers 14 residues. Germline-derived CDR1 and CDR2 are MNHEY and SVGEGT. CDR3 amino acids: CASSYLWVDQPQHF. The CDR3 nucleotides are TGTGCCAGCAGTTACCTGTGGGTCGATCAGCCCCAGCATTTT.

In DNA form, the CDR3 reads TGTGCCAGCTCACCACAGGGTGTCGGCTATGGCTACACCTTC. The encoded protein is CASSPQGVGYGYTF. This sequence joins TRBV18 and TRBJ1-2; D gene unclear. V was trimmed by 1 base and J by 4 bases, leaving 10 bases between them. The germline CDR1 and CDR2 sequences are KGHSH and LQKENI. The CDR3 covers 14 residues. The full variable domain, completed using reference TRBV18 and TRBJ1-2, is NAGVMQNPRHLVRRRGQEARLRCSPMKGHSHVYWYRQLPEEGLKFMVYLQKENIIDESGMPKERFSAEFPKEGPSILRIQQVVRGDSAAYFCASSPQGVGYGYTFGSGTRLTVV.